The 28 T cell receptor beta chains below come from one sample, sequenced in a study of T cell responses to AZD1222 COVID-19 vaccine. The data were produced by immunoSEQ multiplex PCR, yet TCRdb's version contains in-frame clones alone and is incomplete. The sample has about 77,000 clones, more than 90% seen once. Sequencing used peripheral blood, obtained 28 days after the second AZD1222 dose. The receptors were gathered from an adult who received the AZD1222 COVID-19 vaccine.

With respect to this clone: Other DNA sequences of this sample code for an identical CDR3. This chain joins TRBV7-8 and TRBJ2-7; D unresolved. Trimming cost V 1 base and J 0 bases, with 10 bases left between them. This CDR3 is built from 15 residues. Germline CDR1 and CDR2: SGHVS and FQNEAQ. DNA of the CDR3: TGTGCCAGCAGCTTAGAGGCCTCGAGCTCCTACGAGCAGTACTTC. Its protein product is CASSLEASSSYEQYF.

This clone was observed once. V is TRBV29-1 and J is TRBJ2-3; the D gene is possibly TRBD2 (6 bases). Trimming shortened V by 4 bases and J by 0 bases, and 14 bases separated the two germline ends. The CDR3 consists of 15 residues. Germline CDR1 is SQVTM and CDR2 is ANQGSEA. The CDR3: CSVGSGLYSTDTQYF. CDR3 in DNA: TGCAGCGTTGGAAGCGGGCTGTATAGCACAGATACGCAGTATTTT.

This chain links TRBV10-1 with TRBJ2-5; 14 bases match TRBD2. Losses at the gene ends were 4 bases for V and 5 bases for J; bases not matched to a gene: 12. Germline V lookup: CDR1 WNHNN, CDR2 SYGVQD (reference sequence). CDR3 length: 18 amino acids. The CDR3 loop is CASSANTGTSGRGETQYF. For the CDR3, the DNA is TGCGCCAGCAGTGCAAATACCGGGACTAGCGGGAGAGGGGAGACCCAGTACTTC.

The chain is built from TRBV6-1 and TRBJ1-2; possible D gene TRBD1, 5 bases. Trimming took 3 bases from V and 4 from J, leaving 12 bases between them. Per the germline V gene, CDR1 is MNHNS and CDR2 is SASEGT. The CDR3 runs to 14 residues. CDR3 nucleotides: TGTGCCAGCAGTGAGACTTCAGGGAGCTATGGCTACACCTTC. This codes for CASSETSGSYGYTF.

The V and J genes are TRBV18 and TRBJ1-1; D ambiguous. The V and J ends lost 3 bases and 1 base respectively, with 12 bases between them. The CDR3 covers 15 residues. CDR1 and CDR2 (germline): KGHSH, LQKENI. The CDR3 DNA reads TGTGCCAGCTCACCTTCCGCGCACTCGAACACTGAAGCTTTCTTT. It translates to CASSPSAHSNTEAFF.

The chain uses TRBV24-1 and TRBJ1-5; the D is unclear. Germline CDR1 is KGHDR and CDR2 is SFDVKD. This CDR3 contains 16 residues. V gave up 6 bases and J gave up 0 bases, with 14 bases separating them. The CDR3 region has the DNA TGTGCCACCAGTAATCTTGCCGTTGGTAGCAATCAGCCCCAGCATTTT. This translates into CATSNLAVGSNQPQHF.

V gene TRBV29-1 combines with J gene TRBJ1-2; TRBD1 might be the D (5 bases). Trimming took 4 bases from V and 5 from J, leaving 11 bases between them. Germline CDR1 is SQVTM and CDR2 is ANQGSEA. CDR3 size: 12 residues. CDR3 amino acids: CSVGLGAYGYTF. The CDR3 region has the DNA TGCAGCGTTGGGCTCGGGGCTTATGGCTACACCTTC.

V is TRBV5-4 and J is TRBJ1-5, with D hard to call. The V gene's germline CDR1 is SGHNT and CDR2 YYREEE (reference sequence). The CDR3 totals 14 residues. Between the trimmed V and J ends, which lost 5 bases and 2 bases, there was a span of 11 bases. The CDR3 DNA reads TGTGCCAGCAGTCCCGACGGGGGCAATCAGCCCCAGCATTTT. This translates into CASSPDGGNQPQHF.

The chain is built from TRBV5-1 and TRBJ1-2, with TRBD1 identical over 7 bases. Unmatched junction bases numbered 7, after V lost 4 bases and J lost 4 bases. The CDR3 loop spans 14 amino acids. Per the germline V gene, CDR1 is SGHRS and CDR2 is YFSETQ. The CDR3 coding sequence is TGCGCCAGCAGCGAGGGACAGAACTTCTATGGCTACACCTTC. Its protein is CASSEGQNFYGYTF.

The CDR3 DNA sequence: TGTGCCAGCAGTTTAGGCGGCTTGGGTGAGCAGTTCTTC. It encodes CASSLGGLGEQFF. The chain couples TRBV12-3 or TRBV12-4 to TRBJ2-1; D remains ambiguous. The CDR3 covers 13 residues. The V end was cut by 1 base, the J end by 9 bases, with 10 bases between.

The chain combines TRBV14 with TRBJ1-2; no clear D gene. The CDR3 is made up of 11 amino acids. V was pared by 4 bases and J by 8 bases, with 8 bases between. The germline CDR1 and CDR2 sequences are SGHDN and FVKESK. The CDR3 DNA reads TGTGCCAGCAGCCGAGGGAGCGGCTACACCTTC. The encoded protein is CASSRGSGYTF.

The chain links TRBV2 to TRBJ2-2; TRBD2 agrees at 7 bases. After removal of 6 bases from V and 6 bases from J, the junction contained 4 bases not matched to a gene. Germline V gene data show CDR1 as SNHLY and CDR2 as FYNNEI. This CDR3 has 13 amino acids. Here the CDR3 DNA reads TGTGCCAGCAGGCGCGGGGGACCCGGGGAGCTGTTTTTT. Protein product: CASRRGGPGELFF.

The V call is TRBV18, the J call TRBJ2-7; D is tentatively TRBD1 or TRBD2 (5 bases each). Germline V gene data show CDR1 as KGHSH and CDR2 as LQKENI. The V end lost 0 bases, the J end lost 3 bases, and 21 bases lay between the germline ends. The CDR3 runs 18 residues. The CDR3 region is CASSPPPAGRDGFYEQYF. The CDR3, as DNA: TGTGCCAGCTCACCACCACCCGCGGGCAGGGATGGCTTCTACGAGCAGTACTTC.

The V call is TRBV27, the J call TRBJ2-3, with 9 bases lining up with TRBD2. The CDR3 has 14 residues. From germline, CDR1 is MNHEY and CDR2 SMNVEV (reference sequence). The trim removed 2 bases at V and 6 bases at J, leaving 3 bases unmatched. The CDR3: CASSLVAGADTQYF. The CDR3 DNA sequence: TGTGCCAGCAGTTTAGTAGCGGGAGCGGATACGCAGTATTTT.

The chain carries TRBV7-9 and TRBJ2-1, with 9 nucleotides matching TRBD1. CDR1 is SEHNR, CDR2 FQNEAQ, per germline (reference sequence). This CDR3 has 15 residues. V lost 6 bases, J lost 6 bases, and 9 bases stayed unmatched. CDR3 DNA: TGTGCCAGCAGTTCCCGGGACAGGGTGGGCAATGAGCAGTTCTTC. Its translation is CASSSRDRVGNEQFF.

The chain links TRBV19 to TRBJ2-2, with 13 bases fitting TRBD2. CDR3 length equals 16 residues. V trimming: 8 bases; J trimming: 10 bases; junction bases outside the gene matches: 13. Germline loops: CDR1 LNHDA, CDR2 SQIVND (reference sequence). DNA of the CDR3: TGTGCCAGTTCTCACGGACTAGCGGGAGTAGAGGAGGAGCTGTTTTTT. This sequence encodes CASSHGLAGVEEELFF.

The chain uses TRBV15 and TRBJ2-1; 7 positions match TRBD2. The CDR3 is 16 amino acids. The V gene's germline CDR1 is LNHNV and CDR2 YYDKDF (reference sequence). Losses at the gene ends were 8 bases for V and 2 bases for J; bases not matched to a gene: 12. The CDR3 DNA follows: TGTGCCACCGGAGACGGGACTACTAAACCCTACAATGAGCAGTTCTTC. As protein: CATGDGTTKPYNEQFF.

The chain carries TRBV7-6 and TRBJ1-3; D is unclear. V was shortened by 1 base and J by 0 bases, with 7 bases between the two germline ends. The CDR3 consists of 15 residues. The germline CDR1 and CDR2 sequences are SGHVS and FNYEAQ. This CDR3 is CASSLGPNSGNTIYF. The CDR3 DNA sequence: TGTGCCAGCAGCTTAGGTCCGAACTCTGGAAACACCATATATTTT.

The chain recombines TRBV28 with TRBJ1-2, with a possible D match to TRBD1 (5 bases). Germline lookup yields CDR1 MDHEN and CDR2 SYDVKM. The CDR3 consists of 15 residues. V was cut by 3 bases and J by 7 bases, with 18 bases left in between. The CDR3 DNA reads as TGTGCCAGCAGTTTGATGTCGGGACCGACCCCTGGCTACACCTTC. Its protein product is CASSLMSGPTPGYTF.

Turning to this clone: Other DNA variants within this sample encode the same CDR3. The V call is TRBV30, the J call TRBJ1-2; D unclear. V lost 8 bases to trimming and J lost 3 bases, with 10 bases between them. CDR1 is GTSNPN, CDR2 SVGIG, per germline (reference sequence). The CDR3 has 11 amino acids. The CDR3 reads CAGGRDYGYTF. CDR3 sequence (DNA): TGTGCCGGAGGGAGAGACTATGGCTACACCTTC.

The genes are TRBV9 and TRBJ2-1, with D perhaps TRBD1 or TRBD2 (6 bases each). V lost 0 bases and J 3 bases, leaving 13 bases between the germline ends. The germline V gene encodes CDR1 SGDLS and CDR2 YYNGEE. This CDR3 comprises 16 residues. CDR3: CASSVAGASVYNEQFF. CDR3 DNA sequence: TGTGCCAGCAGCGTAGCGGGGGCTAGCGTCTACAATGAGCAGTTCTTC.

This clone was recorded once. In DNA form, the CDR3 reads TGTGCCAGCACTCCCCCCGGGTTCGATAATTCACCCCTCCACTTT. Amino acids: CASTPPGFDNSPLHF. This chain joins TRBV2 and TRBJ1-6; no clear D gene. With 7 bases removed from V and 5 bases from J, the gap between germline ends came to 15 bases. Germline V gives CDR1 SNHLY, CDR2 FYNNEI. The CDR3 covers 15 residues.

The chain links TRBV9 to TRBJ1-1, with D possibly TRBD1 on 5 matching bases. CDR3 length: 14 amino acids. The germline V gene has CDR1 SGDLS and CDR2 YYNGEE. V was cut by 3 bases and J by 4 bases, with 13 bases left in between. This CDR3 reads CASSAPGAGTEAFF. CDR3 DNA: TGTGCCAGCAGCGCCCCTGGGGCAGGCACTGAAGCTTTCTTT.

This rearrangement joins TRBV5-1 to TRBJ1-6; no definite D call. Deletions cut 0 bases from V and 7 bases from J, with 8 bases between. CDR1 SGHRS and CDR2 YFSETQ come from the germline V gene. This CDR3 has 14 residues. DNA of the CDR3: TGCGCCAGCAGCTTGGATCCGAGGAATTCACCCCTCCACTTT. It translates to CASSLDPRNSPLHF.

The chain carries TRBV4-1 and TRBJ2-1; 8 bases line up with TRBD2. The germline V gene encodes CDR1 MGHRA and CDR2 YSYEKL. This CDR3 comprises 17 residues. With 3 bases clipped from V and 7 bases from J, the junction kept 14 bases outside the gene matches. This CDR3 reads CASSHDPGPSGLNEQFF. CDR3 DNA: TGCGCCAGCAGCCATGATCCCGGTCCTAGCGGGTTGAATGAGCAGTTCTTC.

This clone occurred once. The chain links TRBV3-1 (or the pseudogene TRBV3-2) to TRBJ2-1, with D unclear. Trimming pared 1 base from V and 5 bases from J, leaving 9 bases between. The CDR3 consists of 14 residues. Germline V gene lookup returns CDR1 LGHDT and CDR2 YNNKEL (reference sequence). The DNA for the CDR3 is TGTGCCAGCAGCCAAGTTAGGGTTAACAATGAGCAGTTCTTC. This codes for CASSQVRVNNEQFF.

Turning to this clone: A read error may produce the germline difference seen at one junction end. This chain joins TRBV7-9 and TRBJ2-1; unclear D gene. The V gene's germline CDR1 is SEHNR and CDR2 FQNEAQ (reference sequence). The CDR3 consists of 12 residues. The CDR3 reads CASSLAPARWVF. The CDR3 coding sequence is TGTGCCAGCAGCTTAGCACCGGCCCGATGGGTCTTC.

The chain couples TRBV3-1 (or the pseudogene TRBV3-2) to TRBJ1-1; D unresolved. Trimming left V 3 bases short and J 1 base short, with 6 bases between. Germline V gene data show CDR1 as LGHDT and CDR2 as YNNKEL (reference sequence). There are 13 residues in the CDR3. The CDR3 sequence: CASSHLTNTEAFF. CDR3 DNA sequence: TGTGCCAGCAGCCACCTCACGAACACTGAAGCTTTCTTT.